These 11 T cell receptor beta chains came from one sample sequenced in a study of blood T cell repertoires in COVID-19. Data came from immunoSEQ multiplex PCR; TCRdb stores just in-frame clones and leaves some out. The sample records over 350,000 clones, approximately 90% being singletons. The specimen was peripheral blood. These receptors came from a woman in her 30s with acute or convalescent COVID-19.

V and J are TRBV28 and TRBJ2-3, with D unclear. V lost 4 bases to trimming and J lost 4 bases, with 3 bases between them. CDR1 is MDHEN and CDR2 is SYDVKM in the germline V gene. The CDR3 has 11 amino acids. The CDR3 sequence: CASSSSDTQYF. The DNA of the CDR3 is TGTGCCAGCAGTTCTTCAGATACGCAGTATTTT.

The genes are TRBV7-2 and TRBJ2-5, with TRBD1 matching 11 bases. Germline V lookup: CDR1 SGHTA, CDR2 FQGNSA. Trimming removed 3 bases from V and 5 bases from J; junction bases left unmatched: 5. The CDR3 length is 15 residues. CDR3 nucleotide sequence: TGTGCCAGCAGCTTGAGGACAGGGGGCAAGGAGACCCAGTACTTC. It translates to CASSLRTGGKETQYF.

This clone was found once. J is TRBJ2-7 and V is TRBV3-1 (or the pseudogene TRBV3-2); 11 nucleotides align to TRBD2. CDR1 is LGHDT, CDR2 YNNKEL, per germline (reference sequence). CDR3 length: 16 amino acids. V shed 4 bases, J shed 2 bases, and the junction held 7 bases outside the gene matches. The CDR3 protein is CASSPLAGGGPYEQYF. The CDR3 DNA is TGTGCCAGCAGCCCGCTAGCGGGGGGAGGTCCCTACGAGCAGTACTTC.

The J gene is TRBJ1-5, the V gene TRBV2; weak D call: TRBD1 (5 bases). The CDR3 consists of 15 residues. V lost 4 bases and J 6 bases, leaving 16 bases between the germline ends. Germline assignment: CDR1 SNHLY and CDR2 FYNNEI. CDR3 in amino acids: CASSGRPRQGQPQHF. CDR3 bases: TGTGCCAGCAGTGGCCGCCCTCGGCAGGGTCAGCCCCAGCATTTT.

The sample holds one count of this clone. The chain joins TRBV5-1 to TRBJ2-7; TRBD2 might be the D (5 bases). The ends were cut back, 0 bases at V and 11 bases at J, with 21 bases in the middle. CDR3 length: 15 amino acids. From germline, CDR1 is SGHRS and CDR2 YFSETQ. CDR3 sequence reads: CASSLDSMGSPGKYF. The CDR3 DNA sequence: TGCGCCAGCAGCTTGGATAGTATGGGGTCCCCGGGGAAGTACTTC.

This clone was seen a single time. The J gene is TRBJ2-5, the V gene TRBV29-1, with TRBD1 matching over 7 bases. From germline, CDR1 is SQVTM and CDR2 ANQGSEA. V lost 7 bases and J lost 0; bases outside the gene matches: 8. The CDR3 has 14 amino acids. CDR3 sequence: CSGTGTADQETQYF. In nucleotides, the CDR3 is TGCAGCGGGACCGGGACAGCCGACCAAGAGACCCAGTACTTC.

The chain joins TRBV5-4 to TRBJ2-2; 8 bases are shared with TRBD1. This CDR3 comprises 13 residues. V shed 4 bases, J shed 6 bases, and the junction held 2 bases outside the gene matches. The germline V gene has CDR1 SGHNT and CDR2 YYREEE (reference sequence). The CDR3 spells CASSQQGAGELFF. CDR3 DNA: TGTGCCAGCAGCCAACAGGGGGCCGGGGAGCTGTTTTTT.

The chain recombines TRBV19 with TRBJ1-6; D possibly corresponds to TRBD1 (5 bases). Between the trimmed V and J ends, which lost 4 bases and 9 bases, there was a span of 13 bases. Germline-derived CDR1 and CDR2 are LNHDA and SQIVND (reference sequence). The CDR3 is made up of 14 amino acids. This chain's CDR3 is CASSTSGYGSPLHF. The CDR3 bases are TGTGCCAGTAGTACATCAGGGTATGGTTCACCCCTCCACTTT.

The chain is built from TRBV5-1 and TRBJ1-1; 7 bases agree with TRBD1. CDR1 is SGHRS, CDR2 YFSETQ, per germline. With 4 bases clipped from V and 3 bases from J, the junction kept 6 bases outside the gene matches. The CDR3 loop spans 14 amino acids. In nucleotides, the CDR3 is TGCGCCAGCAGCATCGGGACAGTTGACACTGAAGCTTTCTTT. This encodes CASSIGTVDTEAFF.

The chain couples TRBV5-1 to TRBJ2-1; the match to TRBD1 covers 9 bases. Per the germline V gene, CDR1 is SGHRS and CDR2 is YFSETQ. The CDR3 sequence is 15 residues long. Trimming at V came to 7 bases and at J to 1 base, leaving 6 bases not matched to a gene. Here the CDR3 reads CASLSGTGSYNEQFF. The CDR3 DNA reads TGCGCCAGCCTCTCCGGGACAGGGTCCTACAATGAGCAGTTCTTC.

This clone was seen a handful of times. The chain links TRBV11-3 to TRBJ2-1; 12 bases are a match to TRBD2. Germline loops: CDR1 SGHNT, CDR2 YENEEA. The CDR3 is made up of 16 amino acids. J lost 5 bases, V lost 4 bases, and 6 bases had no gene match. CDR3 DNA sequence: TGTGCCAGCAGCTCCTATACTAGCGGGGGGAACAATGAGCAGTTCTTC. Translation: CASSSYTSGGNNEQFF. Looking up the rest from reference TRBV11-3 and TRBJ2-1 gives the full variable domain: EAGVVQSPRYKIIEKKQPVAFWCNPISGHNTLYWYLQNLGQGPELLIRYENEEAVDDSQLPKDRFSAERLKGVDSTLKIQPAELGDSAVYLCASSSYTSGGNNEQFFGPGTRLTVL.